The 26 T cell receptor beta chains reported below all come from one sample, sequenced in a study of blood T cells in healthy people across ages. Alongside a J-beta primer mix, a sample-barcoded 5' primer served in a second PCR lasting roughly 6 to 12 cycles. TCRdb fed the 5' RACE reads into MiXCR, producing one record per CDR3 protein. Here the sample spans fewer than 1,000,000 distinct CDR3 sequences, under 45% being singletons. What was sequenced was blood. The receptors stem from a man aged 55-75 years in good health.

The V and J genes are TRBV30 and TRBJ2-7; TRBD1 might be the D (5 bases). The CDR3 consists of 12 residues. Trimming removed 0 bases at V and 5 bases at J, with 8 bases between. The germline CDR1 and CDR2 sequences are GTSNPN and SVGIG (reference sequence). CDR3 amino acids: CAWSVGANEQYF. The CDR3 DNA reads TGTGCCTGGAGTGTAGGGGCGAACGAGCAGTACTTC.

This clonotype turned up a few times. This chain links TRBV5-5 with TRBJ2-5; TRBD1 aligns across 7 bases. The CDR3 length is 15 residues. Germline-derived CDR1 and CDR2 are SGHKS and YYEKEE (reference sequence). The V gene end was trimmed by 4 bases and the J gene end by 3 bases; junction bases not matched to a gene: 9. DNA of the CDR3: TGTGCCAGCAGCCCCCCACTAGGGACAGAAGAGACCCAGTACTTC. As protein: CASSPPLGTEETQYF.

The J gene is TRBJ2-1, the V gene TRBV7-2; 10 nucleotides agree with TRBD2. The germline V gene encodes CDR1 SGHTA and CDR2 FQGNSA. The CDR3 contains 16 residues. The V gene end was trimmed by 5 bases and the J gene end by 5 bases; junction bases not matched to a gene: 9. The CDR3 is CASSPRLSGRNNEQFF. CDR3 nucleotides: TGTGCCAGCAGCCCGCGTCTTAGCGGGAGGAACAATGAGCAGTTCTTC.

The chain combines TRBV6-6 with TRBJ2-3, with a tentative D call TRBD2 (5 bases). Germline lookup yields CDR1 MNHNY and CDR2 SVGAGI (reference sequence). V was shortened by 8 bases and J by 5 bases, with 20 bases between the two germline ends. The CDR3 is made up of 15 amino acids. CDR3 loop: CASGDRPNGGDTQYF. For the CDR3, the DNA is TGTGCCAGCGGAGATAGGCCTAATGGAGGAGATACGCAGTATTTT.

The CDR3 loop is CASSPLLGYGANVLTF. CDR3 nucleotide sequence: TGTGCCAGCAGCCCCCTGTTAGGGTACGGGGCCAACGTCCTGACTTTC. The J gene is TRBJ2-6, the V gene TRBV11-2; D not resolved. This CDR3 has 16 amino acids. From germline, CDR1 is SGHAT and CDR2 FQNNGV. Trimming took off 5 bases at V and 4 bases at J, with 15 bases between the two ends.

For the CDR3, the DNA is TGTGCCAGCGCCCGACTAGCGGGGGGCCAAGACAATGAGCAGTTCTTC. As protein: CASARLAGGQDNEQFF. The V call is TRBV7-9, the J call TRBJ2-1, with 13 bases lining up with TRBD2. Germline V gene sequence: CDR1 SEHNR, CDR2 FQNEAQ (reference sequence). V shed 8 bases and J 5 bases; nucleotides not matched to a gene: 9. CDR3 size: 16 residues.

The sample holds a few counts of this clonotype. The chain carries TRBV5-1 and TRBJ2-7; D tentatively fits TRBD1 or TRBD2 (6 bases each). V was cut by 2 bases and J by 3 bases, with 18 bases left in between. CDR3 length equals 16 residues. Germline-derived CDR1 and CDR2 are SGHRS and YFSETQ. The CDR3 is CASSFNRMGGHYEQYF. DNA for the CDR3: TGCGCCAGCAGCTTTAATCGGATGGGGGGACACTACGAGCAGTACTTC.

With respect to this clonotype: At one end, the junction sequence differs from germline, possibly due to a read error. J is TRBJ1-5 and V is TRBV15, with D possibly matching TRBD1 (6 bases). This CDR3 spans 15 amino acids. Looked up from germline, CDR1 is LNHNV and CDR2 is YYDKDF (reference sequence). The CDR3 spells CATSRSRGDNQPRHF. Here the CDR3 DNA reads TGTGCCACCAGCAGAAGCAGGGGCGACAATCAGCCCCGGCATTTT.

Concerning this clonotype: One end of the junction varies from germline; a read error may be responsible. The rearrangement uses TRBV5-6 and TRBJ1-2; 9 positions agree with TRBD1. The length of the CDR3 is 14 residues. Germline values: CDR1 SGHDT, CDR2 YYEEEE. Here the CDR3 DNA reads TGTACCAGCAGCTCAACAGGGGGCATATATGGCTACACCTTC. Residues: CTSSSTGGIYGYTF.

This clonotype was detected many times. The chain uses TRBV7-2 and TRBJ1-5; a weak D match, TRBD1 (6 bases). Per the germline V gene, CDR1 is SGHTA and CDR2 is FQGNSA. Trimming stripped 5 bases from V and 7 bases from J, with 12 bases between. The CDR3 has 13 amino acids. CDR3 sequence: CASSGEQGQPQHF. In nucleotides, the CDR3 is TGTGCCAGCAGCGGAGAACAGGGACAGCCCCAGCATTTT.

The chain has TRBV6-2 or TRBV6-3 and TRBJ1-6; no clear D. This CDR3 is built from 14 residues. The germline V gene encodes CDR1 MNHEY and CDR2 SVGEGT. V gave up 0 bases and J gave up 10 bases, with 10 bases separating them. The CDR3 reads CASSYSSSFSPLHF. CDR3 nucleotides: TGTGCCAGCAGTTACTCTTCAAGTTTCTCACCCCTCCACTTT.

The rearrangement joins TRBV5-1 to TRBJ1-1, with D unresolved. Germline assignment: CDR1 SGHRS and CDR2 YFSETQ. Between the trimmed V and J ends, which lost 0 bases and 5 bases, there was a span of 8 bases. The CDR3 contains 13 residues. The CDR3 DNA follows: TGCGCCAGCAGCTTGGTACCGGAAACTGAAGCTTTCTTT. Its translation: CASSLVPETEAFF.

This clonotype turned up a few times. J is TRBJ2-5 and V is TRBV20-1, with 8 nucleotides matching TRBD1. Germline V CDR1 and CDR2: DFQATT, SNEGSKA (reference sequence). The CDR3 runs to 14 residues. Trimming at V came to 5 bases and at J to 4 bases, leaving 9 bases not matched to a gene. CDR3 region: CSAGPGQGRETQYF. CDR3 coding DNA: TGCAGTGCTGGGCCCGGACAGGGCAGAGAGACCCAGTACTTC.

The genes are TRBV12-3 or TRBV12-4 and TRBJ1-3, with D unclear. The CDR3 has 16 amino acids. V lost 0 bases, J lost 0 bases, and 9 bases lay in between. The CDR3 sequence: CASSLAIPSSGNTIYF. CDR3 in DNA: TGTGCCAGCAGTTTAGCTATTCCTAGCTCTGGAAACACCATATATTTT.

The V and J genes are TRBV4-1 and TRBJ2-1; D is perhaps TRBD2 (5 bases). V lost 4 bases and J lost 12, with 19 bases in between. Germline V gene lookup returns CDR1 MGHRA and CDR2 YSYEKL. The CDR3 is 14 residues long. CDR3 sequence: CASSRGYEGYGQFF. The CDR3 DNA reads TGCGCCAGCAGCCGCGGATATGAGGGCTACGGGCAGTTCTTC.

The V and J genes are TRBV15 and TRBJ2-2, with no clear D. CDR3 size: 16 residues. The V and J ends lost 0 bases and 1 base respectively, with 9 bases between them. Germline V CDR1 and CDR2: LNHNV, YYDKDF (reference sequence). The CDR3 sequence is CATSRERVRNTGELFF. The CDR3 DNA sequence: TGTGCCACCAGCAGAGAACGAGTCAGGAACACCGGGGAGCTGTTTTTT.

The chain recombines TRBV20-1 with TRBJ2-5, with D possibly being TRBD2 (6 bases). CDR1 and CDR2 (germline): DFQATT, SNEGSKA (reference sequence). V was pared by 4 bases and J by 1 base, with 16 bases between. This CDR3 region has 15 residues. CDR3 protein: CSATPGGGGQETQYF. CDR3 bases: TGCAGTGCTACACCCGGGGGAGGAGGCCAAGAGACCCAGTACTTC.

The sample holds a few counts of this clonotype. The chain links TRBV20-1 to TRBJ2-1; maybe TRBD1 (6 bases). CDR3 length equals 13 residues. The V and J ends lost 2 bases and 9 bases respectively, with 14 bases between them. Germline V gives CDR1 DFQATT, CDR2 SNEGSKA (reference sequence). The CDR3 coding sequence is TGCAGTGCTAGAACAGGGAAGACTATTGAGCAGTTCTTC. Its translation: CSARTGKTIEQFF.

The V and J genes are TRBV4-3 and TRBJ2-5, with D perhaps TRBD1 or TRBD2 (7 bases each). Trimming removed 4 bases from V and 11 bases from J, with 20 bases in between. This CDR3 comprises 14 residues. Germline V gene data show CDR1 as LGHNA and CDR2 as YSLEER. CDR3 sequence reads: CASSRGGAGGEQYF. The DNA of the CDR3 is TGCGCCAGCAGCCGAGGAGGAGCAGGGGGGGAGCAGTACTTC.

The rearrangement links TRBV27 to TRBJ1-4; no reliable D call. Trimming shortened V by 5 bases and J by 0 bases, and 25 bases separated the two germline ends. The length of the CDR3 is 20 residues. In germline, CDR1 is MNHEY, CDR2 SMNVEV (reference sequence). The CDR3 region has the DNA TGTGCCAGCAGTCCCCTAGACTATAACACGAAGACGTCAACTAATGAAAAACTGTTTTTT. As protein: CASSPLDYNTKTSTNEKLFF.

This chain connects TRBV29-1 to TRBJ2-3; D is ambiguous. V lost 4 bases and J lost 1, with 12 bases in between. Germline V gene lookup returns CDR1 SQVTM and CDR2 ANQGSEA. This CDR3 has 14 amino acids. The CDR3 here is CSVGRASGTDTQYF. In DNA form, the CDR3 reads TGCAGCGTTGGTAGGGCCAGCGGCACAGATACGCAGTATTTT.

This clonotype was picked up many times. This chain uses TRBV5-1 with TRBJ2-1; no clear D gene. CDR1 is SGHRS and CDR2 is YFSETQ in the germline V gene. The CDR3 is made up of 15 amino acids. V shed 4 bases and J shed 0 bases, with 11 bases lying between them. CDR3 amino acids: CASSPVQSSYNEQFF. The CDR3 nucleotides are TGCGCCAGCAGCCCGGTACAGAGCTCCTACAATGAGCAGTTCTTC.

The J gene is TRBJ2-7, the V gene TRBV6-2 or TRBV6-3, with 10 bases aligning to TRBD2. The CDR3 contains 15 residues. The germline CDR1 and CDR2 sequences are MNHEY and SVGEGT. Trimming removed 4 bases from V and 2 bases from J; junction bases left unmatched: 5. CDR3 loop: CASSSRTSGTYEQYF. CDR3 DNA sequence: TGTGCCAGCAGTTCTCGGACTAGCGGTACCTACGAGCAGTACTTC.

This clonotype turned up a few times. V and J are TRBV4-3 and TRBJ2-5, with a possible D match to TRBD1 (6 bases). The V gene lost 0 bases and the J gene lost 4 bases, with 9 bases spanning the gap. Germline values: CDR1 LGHNA, CDR2 YSLEER. This CDR3 region has 14 residues. Written as DNA, the CDR3 is TGCGCCAGCAGCCAAGATCAACAGGGAGAGACCCAGTACTTC. Protein product: CASSQDQQGETQYF.

This clonotype was observed a few times. This chain connects TRBV13 to TRBJ2-3; D is perhaps TRBD1 (7 bases). The V gene's germline CDR1 is PRHDT and CDR2 FYEKMQ (reference sequence). V was trimmed by 5 bases and J by 6 bases, leaving 21 bases between them. There are 16 residues in the CDR3. The CDR3 region is CASSTRTGHAGDTQYF. The CDR3 bases are TGTGCCAGCAGCACCCGGACAGGCCATGCGGGGGATACGCAGTATTTT.

The genes are TRBV7-2 and TRBJ2-3; 13 bases map to TRBD2. The length of the CDR3 is 16 residues. V was pared by 4 bases and J by 4 bases, with 5 bases of the junction left unmatched. Germline loops: CDR1 SGHTA, CDR2 FQGNSA. The chain's CDR3 is CASSSRTSGGADTQYF. CDR3 in DNA: TGTGCCAGCAGCTCACGGACTAGCGGGGGAGCAGATACGCAGTATTTT.